The clone carrying this T cell receptor beta chain has a handful of counts. Antigen specificity is unknown. The data originate from a study of radiation and T cells in renal cell carcinoma. Whole-study context: Nephrectomy followed 15 Gy stereotactic body radiation by 4 weeks.

Regarding the study as a whole: Pretreatment tumor biopsies were lacking, so baseline clonotypes are unknown.

Germline-derived CDR1 and CDR2 are SNHLY and FYNNEI. J gave up 5 bases and V 2 bases, and 7 bases lay outside the gene matches. The CDR3 contains 15 residues. TCRdb keeps only in-frame clones here, not all; method: immunoSEQ multiplex PCR. Here the sample spans roughly 120,000 clones, roughly 80% being singletons. Time point described: baseline pretreatment blood. The treatment here: 15 Gy SBRT to primary tumor, nephrectomy 4 weeks later. Blood was sampled at baseline, 2 weeks and 4 weeks after SBRT. This renal cell carcinoma was of the clear cell type. This sample comprised blood, obtained from a patient whose treatment included radiotherapy and nephrectomy. The chain has TRBV2 and TRBJ2-5, with 8 bases lining up with TRBD2. This TCR derives from a woman between 55 and 75 years old with renal cell carcinoma. CDR3: CASSEQRGPGETQYF. CDR3 in DNA: TGTGCCAGCAGTGAACAGCGGGGGCCTGGGGAGACCCAGTACTTC.